This T cell receptor beta chain was obtained from a study of T cell responses to AZD1222 COVID-19 vaccine. The method was immunoSEQ multiplex PCR; TCRdb's version includes in-frame clones alone and lacks a portion of them. The table has about 170,000 clones, 80% to 90% seen once. Germline V gives CDR1 SEHNR, CDR2 FQNEAQ (reference sequence). With 2 bases clipped from V and 5 bases from J, the junction kept 4 bases outside the gene matches. The CDR3 is made up of 14 amino acids. This clone was detected a few times. The source material was peripheral blood, sampled on day 0 of AZD1222 vaccination. This TCR came from an adult in good health. The chain joins TRBV7-9 to TRBJ2-7; 9 positions agree with TRBD1. The CDR3 spells CASSLSGQGNEQYF. Here the CDR3 DNA reads TGTGCCAGCAGCTTATCGGGACAGGGTAACGAGCAGTACTTC.